This T cell receptor beta chain comes out of a study of CD8+ T cells in alopecia areata. Overall study findings and caveats: More clonal than normal scalp was lesional scalp, particularly alopecia totalis/universalis.

This clone was seen more than once but under ten times. What it binds is not known. Treatment here: oral pan-JAK inhibitor, 5-10 mg twice daily. Researchers picked out CD4+ and CD8+ T cells from PBMCs by sorting. The CDR3 runs to 13 residues. Germline values: CDR1 SGHVS, CDR2 FQNEAQ. With 1 base removed from V and 5 bases from J, the gap between germline ends came to 9 bases. cDNA serving as the sequencing template came from extracted, reverse transcribed RNA. Assay: immunoSEQ multiplex PCR; the TCRdb copy retains only in-frame clones and omits some. The data hold 170,000 or so clones, with about 53% observed a single time.

Sequences were derived from CD8+ T cells sorted from blood, sampled at week 24, from a patient treated with tofacitinib. The origin of this receptor is a human donor with alopecia areata. The gene calls are TRBV7-8 and TRBJ2-7, with D possibly matching TRBD1 (5 bases). CDR3: CASSLVGADEQYF. CDR3 DNA: TGTGCCAGCAGCTTAGTAGGGGCTGACGAGCAGTACTTC.